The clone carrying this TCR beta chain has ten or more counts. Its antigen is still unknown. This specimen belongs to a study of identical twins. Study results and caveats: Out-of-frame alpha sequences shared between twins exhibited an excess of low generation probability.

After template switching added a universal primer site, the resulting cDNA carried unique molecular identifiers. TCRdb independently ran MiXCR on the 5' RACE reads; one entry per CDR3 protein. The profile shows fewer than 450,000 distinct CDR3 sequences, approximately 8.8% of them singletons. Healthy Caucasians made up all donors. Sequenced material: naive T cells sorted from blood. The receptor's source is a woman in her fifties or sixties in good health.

The CDR3 loop is CASSGTGTGPYNEQFF. The CDR3 DNA reads TGTGCCAGCAGTGGTACCGGGACAGGGCCCTACAATGAGCAGTTCTTC. The chain couples TRBV25-1 to TRBJ2-1; 9 nucleotides agree with TRBD1. After removal of 4 bases from V and 2 bases from J, the junction contained 6 bases not matched to a gene. This CDR3 comprises 16 residues. Germline lookup yields CDR1 MGHDK and CDR2 SYGVNS.